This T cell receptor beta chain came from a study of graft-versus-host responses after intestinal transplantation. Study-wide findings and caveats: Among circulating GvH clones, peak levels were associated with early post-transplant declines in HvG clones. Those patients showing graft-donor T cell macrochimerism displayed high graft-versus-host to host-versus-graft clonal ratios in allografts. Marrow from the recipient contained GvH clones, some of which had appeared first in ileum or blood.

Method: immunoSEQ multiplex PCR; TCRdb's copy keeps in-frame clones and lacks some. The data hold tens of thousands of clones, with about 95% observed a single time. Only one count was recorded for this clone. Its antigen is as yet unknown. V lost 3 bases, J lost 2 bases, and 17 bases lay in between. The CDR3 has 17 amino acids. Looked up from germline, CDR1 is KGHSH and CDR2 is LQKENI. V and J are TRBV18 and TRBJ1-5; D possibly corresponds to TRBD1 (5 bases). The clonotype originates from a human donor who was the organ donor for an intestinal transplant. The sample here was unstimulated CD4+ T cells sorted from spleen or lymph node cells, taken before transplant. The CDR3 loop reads CASSPPRGQGGNQPQHF. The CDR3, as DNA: TGTGCCAGCTCACCGCCTCGAGGTCAGGGTGGCAATCAGCCCCAGCATTTT.